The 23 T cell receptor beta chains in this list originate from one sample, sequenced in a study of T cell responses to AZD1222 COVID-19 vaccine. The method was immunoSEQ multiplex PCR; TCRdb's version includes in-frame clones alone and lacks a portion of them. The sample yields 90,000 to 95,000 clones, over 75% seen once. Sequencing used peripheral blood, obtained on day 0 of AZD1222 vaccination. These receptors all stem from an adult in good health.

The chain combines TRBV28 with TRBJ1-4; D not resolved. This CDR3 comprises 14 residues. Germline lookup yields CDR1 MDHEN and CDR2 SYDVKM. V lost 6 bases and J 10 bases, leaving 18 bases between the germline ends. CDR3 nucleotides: TGTGCCAGCAGGCTAACGGCAGGCTCCGGAAAACTGTTTTTT. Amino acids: CASRLTAGSGKLFF.

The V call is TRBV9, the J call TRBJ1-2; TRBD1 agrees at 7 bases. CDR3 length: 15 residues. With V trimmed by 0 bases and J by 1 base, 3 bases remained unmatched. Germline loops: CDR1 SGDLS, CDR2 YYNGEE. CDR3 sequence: CASSVEGQNNYGYTF. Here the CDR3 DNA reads TGTGCCAGCAGCGTAGAGGGACAGAATAACTATGGCTACACCTTC.

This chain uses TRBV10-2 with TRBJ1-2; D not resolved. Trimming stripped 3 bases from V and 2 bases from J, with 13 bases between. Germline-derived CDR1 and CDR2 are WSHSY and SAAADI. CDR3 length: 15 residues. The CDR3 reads CASSDGPGENYGYTF. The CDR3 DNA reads TGCGCCAGCAGTGACGGTCCAGGCGAAAACTATGGCTACACCTTC.

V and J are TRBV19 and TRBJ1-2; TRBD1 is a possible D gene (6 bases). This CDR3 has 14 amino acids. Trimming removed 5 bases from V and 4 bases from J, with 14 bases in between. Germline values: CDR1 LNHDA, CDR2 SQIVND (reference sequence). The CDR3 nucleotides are TGTGCCAGTAGTCCCCAGGGGAGCGGCTATGGCTACACCTTC. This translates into CASSPQGSGYGYTF.

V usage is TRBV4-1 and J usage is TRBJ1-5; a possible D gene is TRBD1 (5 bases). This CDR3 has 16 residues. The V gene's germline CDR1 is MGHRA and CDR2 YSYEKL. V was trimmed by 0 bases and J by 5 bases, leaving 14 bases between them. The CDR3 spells CASSQEESRVDQPQHF. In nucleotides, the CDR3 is TGCGCCAGCAGCCAAGAGGAGAGCAGGGTTGATCAGCCCCAGCATTTT.

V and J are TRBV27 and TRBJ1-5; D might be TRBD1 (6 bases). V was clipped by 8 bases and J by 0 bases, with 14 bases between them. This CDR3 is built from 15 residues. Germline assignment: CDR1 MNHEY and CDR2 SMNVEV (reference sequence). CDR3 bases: TGTGCCAGCCGATCCCACAGGGATAGCAATCAGCCCCAGCATTTT. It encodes CASRSHRDSNQPQHF.

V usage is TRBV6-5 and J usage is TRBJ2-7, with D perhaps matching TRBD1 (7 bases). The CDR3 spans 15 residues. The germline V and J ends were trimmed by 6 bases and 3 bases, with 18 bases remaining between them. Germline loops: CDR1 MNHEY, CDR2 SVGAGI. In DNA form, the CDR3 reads TGTGCCAGCAGCCAAGGGCCAGGGGGGAGCTACGAGCAGTACTTC. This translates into CASSQGPGGSYEQYF.

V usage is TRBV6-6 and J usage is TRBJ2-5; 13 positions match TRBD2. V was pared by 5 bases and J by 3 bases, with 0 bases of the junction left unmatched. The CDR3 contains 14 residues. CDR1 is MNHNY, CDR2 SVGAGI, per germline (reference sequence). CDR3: CASSTSGGEETQYF. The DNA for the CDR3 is TGTGCCAGCAGTACTAGCGGGGGGGAAGAGACCCAGTACTTC.

The CDR3 DNA is TGTGCCAGCAGCTTACGACCTAACTATGGCTACACCTTC. This sequence encodes CASSLRPNYGYTF. V gene TRBV7-8 combines with J gene TRBJ1-2; D is ambiguous. Germline V gene lookup returns CDR1 SGHVS and CDR2 FQNEAQ. Trimming shortened V by 2 bases and J by 0 bases, and 4 bases separated the two germline ends. CDR3 length: 13 amino acids.

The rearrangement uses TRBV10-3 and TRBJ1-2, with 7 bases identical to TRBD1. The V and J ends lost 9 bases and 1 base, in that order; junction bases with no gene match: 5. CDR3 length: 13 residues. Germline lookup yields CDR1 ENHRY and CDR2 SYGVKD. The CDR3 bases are TGTGCCATACCGGGACAGCATAACTATGGCTACACCTTC. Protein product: CAIPGQHNYGYTF.

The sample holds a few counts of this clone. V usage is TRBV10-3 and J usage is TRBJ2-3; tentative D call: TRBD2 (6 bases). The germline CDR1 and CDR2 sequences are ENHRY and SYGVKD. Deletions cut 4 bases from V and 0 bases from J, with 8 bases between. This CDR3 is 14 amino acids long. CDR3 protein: CAISVEGSTDTQYF. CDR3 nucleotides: TGTGCCATCAGTGTGGAGGGTAGCACAGATACGCAGTATTTT.

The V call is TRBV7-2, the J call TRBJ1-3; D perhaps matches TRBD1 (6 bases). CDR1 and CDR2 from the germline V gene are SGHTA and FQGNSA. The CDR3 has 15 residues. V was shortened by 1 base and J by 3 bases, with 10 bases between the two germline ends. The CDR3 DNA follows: TGTGCCAGCAGCTTAGGGGGGGCAGGTGGAAACACCATATATTTT. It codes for CASSLGGAGGNTIYF. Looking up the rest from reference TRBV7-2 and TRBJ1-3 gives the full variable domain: GAGVSQSPSNKVTEKGKDVELRCDPISGHTALYWYRQSLGQGLEFLIYFQGNSAPDKSGLPSDRFSAERTGGSVSTLTIQRTQQEDSAVYLCASSLGGAGGNTIYFGEGSWLTVV.

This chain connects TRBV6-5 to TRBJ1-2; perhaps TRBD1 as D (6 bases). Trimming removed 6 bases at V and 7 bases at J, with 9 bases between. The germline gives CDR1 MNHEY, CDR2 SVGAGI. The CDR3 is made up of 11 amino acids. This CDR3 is CASRGGLGYTF. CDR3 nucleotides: TGTGCCAGCAGGGGGGGCCTTGGCTACACCTTC.

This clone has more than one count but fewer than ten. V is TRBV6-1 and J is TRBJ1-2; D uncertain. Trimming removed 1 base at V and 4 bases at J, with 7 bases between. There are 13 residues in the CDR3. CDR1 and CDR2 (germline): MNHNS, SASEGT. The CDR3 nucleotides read TGTGCCAGCAGTGAAGTTGGAGTCTATGGCTACACCTTC. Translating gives CASSEVGVYGYTF.

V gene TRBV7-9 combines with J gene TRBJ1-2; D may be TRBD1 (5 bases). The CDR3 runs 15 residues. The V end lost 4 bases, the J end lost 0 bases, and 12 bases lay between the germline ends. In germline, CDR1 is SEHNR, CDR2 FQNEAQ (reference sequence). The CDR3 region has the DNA TGTGCCAGCAGCTGGGGGACGTTAGCTAACTATGGCTACACCTTC. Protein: CASSWGTLANYGYTF.

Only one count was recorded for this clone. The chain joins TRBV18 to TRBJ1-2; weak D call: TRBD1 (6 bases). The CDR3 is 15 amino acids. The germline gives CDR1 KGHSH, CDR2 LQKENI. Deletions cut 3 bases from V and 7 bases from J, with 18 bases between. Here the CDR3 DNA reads TGTGCCAGCTCACCGGTACAGGGTTCCGTAGGTGGCTACACCTTC. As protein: CASSPVQGSVGGYTF.

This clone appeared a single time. In DNA, the CDR3 is TGTGCCAGCAGCCGACAGGGAGGAACCGGGGAGCTGTTTTTT. Translation: CASSRQGGTGELFF. This rearrangement joins TRBV7-3 to TRBJ2-2, with D maybe TRBD1 (7 bases). CDR3 length equals 14 residues. Deletions cut 5 bases from V and 5 bases from J, with 12 bases between. Germline V gene lookup returns CDR1 SGHTA and CDR2 FQGTGA. The full variable domain, its missing parts supplied by reference TRBV7-3 and TRBJ2-2, is GAGVSQTPSNKVTEKGKYVELRCDPISGHTALYWYRQSLGQGPEFLIYFQGTGAADDSGLPNDRFFAVRPEGSVSTLKIQRTERGDSAVYLCASSRQGGTGELFFGEGSRLTVL.

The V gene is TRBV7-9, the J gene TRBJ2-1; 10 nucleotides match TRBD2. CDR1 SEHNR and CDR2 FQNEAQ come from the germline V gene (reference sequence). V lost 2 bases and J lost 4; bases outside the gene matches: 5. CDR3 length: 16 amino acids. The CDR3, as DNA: TGTGCCAGCAGCTTACTAGCGGGAGCAAGTTACAATGAGCAGTTCTTC. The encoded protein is CASSLLAGASYNEQFF.

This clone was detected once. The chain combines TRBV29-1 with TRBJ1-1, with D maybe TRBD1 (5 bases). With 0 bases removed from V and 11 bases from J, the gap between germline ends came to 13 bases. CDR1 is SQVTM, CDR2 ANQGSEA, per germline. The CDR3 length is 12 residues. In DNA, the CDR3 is TGCAGCGTTGAAGACAGGACCGGGGCCGCTTTCTTT. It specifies CSVEDRTGAAFF.

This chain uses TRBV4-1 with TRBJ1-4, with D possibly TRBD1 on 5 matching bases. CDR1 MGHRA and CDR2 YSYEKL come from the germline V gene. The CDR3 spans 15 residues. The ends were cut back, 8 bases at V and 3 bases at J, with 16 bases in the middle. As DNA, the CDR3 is TGCGCCAGCGGGCGCTACGGGGCGCCTAATGAAAAACTGTTTTTT. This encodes CASGRYGAPNEKLFF.

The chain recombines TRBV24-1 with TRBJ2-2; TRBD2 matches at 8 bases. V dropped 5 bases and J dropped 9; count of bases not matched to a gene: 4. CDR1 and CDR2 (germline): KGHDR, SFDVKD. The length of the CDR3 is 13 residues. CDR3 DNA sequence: TGTGCCACCAGTGGGACTAGCTCCAGGGAGCTGTTTTTT. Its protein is CATSGTSSRELFF.

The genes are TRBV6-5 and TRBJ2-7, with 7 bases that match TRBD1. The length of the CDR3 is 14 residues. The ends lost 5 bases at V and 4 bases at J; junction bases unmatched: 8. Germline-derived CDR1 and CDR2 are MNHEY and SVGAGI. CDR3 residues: CASSHDYRGYEQYF. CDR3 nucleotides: TGTGCCAGCAGTCACGATTACAGGGGTTACGAGCAGTACTTC.

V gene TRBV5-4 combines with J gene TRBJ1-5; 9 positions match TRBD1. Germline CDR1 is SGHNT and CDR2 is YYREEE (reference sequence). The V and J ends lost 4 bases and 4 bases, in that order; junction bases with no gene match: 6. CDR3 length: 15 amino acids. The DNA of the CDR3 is TGTGCCAGCAGCCGACAGGGGGGGATAAATCAGCCCCAGCATTTT. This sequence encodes CASSRQGGINQPQHF.